This T cell receptor (beta chain) was profiled in a study of T cells in Graves' hyperthyroidism and ophthalmopathy. General observations from the study: Ophthalmopathy stood apart from stable hyperthyroidism in a 13 V-J model.

Regions amplified from RNA transcripts were the TCR beta CDR3 regions. Researchers ran a first-round RT-PCR on the TCR CDR3 using the HTBI primer set. From the multiplex PCR reads, TCRdb called clonotypes with MiXCR, one entry per CDR3 protein. The table shows 600,000 to 800,000 distinct CDR3 sequences, with 35% occurring only once. Germline loops: CDR1 MNHNY, CDR2 SVGAGI (reference sequence). CDR3 size: 14 residues. V gave up 2 bases and J gave up 6 bases, with 11 bases separating them. Each diagnosis was grounded in clinical symptoms, serum thyroxine and TRAb, thyroid ultrasound, and orbital computed tomography. A word on this clonotype: Its specificity is unknown.

The TCR comes from a woman in her thirties or forties with Graves' hyperthyroidism. Sequencing used blood. The chain carries TRBV6-6 and TRBJ2-1; D call uncertain. The CDR3 spells CASSYQGYANEQFF. The CDR3, as DNA: TGTGCCAGCAGTTACCAAGGCTATGCCAATGAGCAGTTCTTC.